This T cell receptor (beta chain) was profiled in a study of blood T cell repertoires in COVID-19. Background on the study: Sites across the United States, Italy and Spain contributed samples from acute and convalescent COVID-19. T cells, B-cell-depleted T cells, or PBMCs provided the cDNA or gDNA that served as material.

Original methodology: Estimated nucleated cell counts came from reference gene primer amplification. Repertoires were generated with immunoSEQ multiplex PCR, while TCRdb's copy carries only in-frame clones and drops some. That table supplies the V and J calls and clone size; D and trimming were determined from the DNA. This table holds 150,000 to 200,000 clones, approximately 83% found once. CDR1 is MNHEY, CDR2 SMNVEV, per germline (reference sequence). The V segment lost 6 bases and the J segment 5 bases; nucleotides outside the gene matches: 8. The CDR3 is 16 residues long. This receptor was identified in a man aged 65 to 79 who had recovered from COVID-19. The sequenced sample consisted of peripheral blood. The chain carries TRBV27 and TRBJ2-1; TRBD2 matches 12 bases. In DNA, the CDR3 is TGTGCCAGCAGGGCTAGCGGGAGGGCCCTAAACAATGAGCAGTTCTTC. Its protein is CASRASGRALNNEQFF.